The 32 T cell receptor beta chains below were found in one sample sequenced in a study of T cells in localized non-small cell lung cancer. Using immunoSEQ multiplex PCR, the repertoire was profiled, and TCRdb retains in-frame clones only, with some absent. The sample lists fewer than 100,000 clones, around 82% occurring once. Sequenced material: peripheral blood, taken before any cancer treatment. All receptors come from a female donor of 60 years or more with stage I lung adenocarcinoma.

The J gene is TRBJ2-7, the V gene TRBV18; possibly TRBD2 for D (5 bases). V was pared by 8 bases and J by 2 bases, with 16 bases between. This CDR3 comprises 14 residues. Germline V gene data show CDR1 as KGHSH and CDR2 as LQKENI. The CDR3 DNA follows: TGTGCCAGCCTACCAGTCCCGGGAACCTACGAGCAGTACTTC. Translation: CASLPVPGTYEQYF.

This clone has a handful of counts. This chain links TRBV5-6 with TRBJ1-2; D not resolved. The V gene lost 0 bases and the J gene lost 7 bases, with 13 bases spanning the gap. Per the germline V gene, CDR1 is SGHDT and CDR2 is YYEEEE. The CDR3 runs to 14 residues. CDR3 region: CASSLGQALFGYTF. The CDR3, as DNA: TGTGCCAGCAGCTTGGGGCAGGCCCTTTTTGGCTACACCTTC.

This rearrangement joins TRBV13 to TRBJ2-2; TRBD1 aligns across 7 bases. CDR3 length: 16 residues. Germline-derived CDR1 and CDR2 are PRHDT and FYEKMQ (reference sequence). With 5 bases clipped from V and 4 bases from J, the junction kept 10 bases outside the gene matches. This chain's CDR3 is CASSPGDSPTTGELFF. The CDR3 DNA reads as TGTGCCAGCAGCCCAGGGGACAGCCCCACCACCGGGGAGCTGTTTTTT.

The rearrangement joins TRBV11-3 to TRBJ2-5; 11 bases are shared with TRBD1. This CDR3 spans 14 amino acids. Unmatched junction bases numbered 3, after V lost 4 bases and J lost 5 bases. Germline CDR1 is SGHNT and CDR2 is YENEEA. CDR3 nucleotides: TGTGCCAGCAGCTCAGGACAGGGGGCTGAGACCCAGTACTTC. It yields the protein CASSSGQGAETQYF.

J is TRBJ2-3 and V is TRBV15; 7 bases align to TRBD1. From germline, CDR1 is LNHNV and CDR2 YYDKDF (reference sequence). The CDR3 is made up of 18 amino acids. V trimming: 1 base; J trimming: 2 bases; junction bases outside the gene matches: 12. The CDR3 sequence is CATSRVGVWDSNTDTQYF. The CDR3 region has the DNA TGTGCCACCAGCAGAGTTGGGGTCTGGGACAGCAACACAGATACGCAGTATTTT.

CDR3: CASSLPGTSAYNEQFF. The CDR3 bases are TGTGCCAGCAGCTTACCCGGGACTAGCGCGTACAATGAGCAGTTCTTC. The chain combines TRBV7-6 with TRBJ2-1; 10 positions agree with TRBD2. The ends lost 2 bases at V and 4 bases at J; junction bases unmatched: 5. Germline-derived CDR1 and CDR2 are SGHVS and FNYEAQ. The length of the CDR3 is 16 residues. Drawing the rest from reference TRBV7-6 and TRBJ2-1, the complete variable domain is GAGVSQSPRYKVTKRGQDVALRCDPISGHVSLYWYRQALGQGPEFLTYFNYEAQQDKSGLPNDRFSAERPEGSISTLTIQRTEQRDSAMYRCASSLPGTSAYNEQFFGPGTRLTVL.

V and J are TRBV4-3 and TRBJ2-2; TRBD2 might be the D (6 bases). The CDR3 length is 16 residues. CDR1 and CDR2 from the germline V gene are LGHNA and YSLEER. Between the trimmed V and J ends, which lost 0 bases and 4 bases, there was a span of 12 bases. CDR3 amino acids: CASSQDSGQGTGELFF. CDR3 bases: TGCGCCAGCAGCCAAGATAGCGGCCAGGGCACCGGGGAGCTGTTTTTT.

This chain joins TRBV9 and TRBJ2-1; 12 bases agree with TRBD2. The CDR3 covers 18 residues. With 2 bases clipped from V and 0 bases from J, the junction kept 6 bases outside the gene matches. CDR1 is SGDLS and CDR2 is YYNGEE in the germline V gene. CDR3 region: CASSVRTSGASSYNEQFF. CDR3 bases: TGTGCCAGCAGCGTCCGGACTAGCGGGGCGAGCTCCTACAATGAGCAGTTCTTC.

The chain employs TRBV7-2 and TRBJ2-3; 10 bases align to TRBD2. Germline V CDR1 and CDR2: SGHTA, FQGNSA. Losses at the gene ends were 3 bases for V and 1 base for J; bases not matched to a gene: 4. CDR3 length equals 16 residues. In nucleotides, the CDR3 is TGTGCCAGCAGCTTCCTTAGCGGGGGGCGCACAGATACGCAGTATTTT. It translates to CASSFLSGGRTDTQYF.

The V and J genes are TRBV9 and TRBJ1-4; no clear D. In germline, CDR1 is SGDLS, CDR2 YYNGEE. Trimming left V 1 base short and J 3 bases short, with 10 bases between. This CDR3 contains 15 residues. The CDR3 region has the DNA TGTGCCAGCAGCGTACATGGGCTTTCTAATGAAAAACTGTTTTTT. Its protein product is CASSVHGLSNEKLFF.

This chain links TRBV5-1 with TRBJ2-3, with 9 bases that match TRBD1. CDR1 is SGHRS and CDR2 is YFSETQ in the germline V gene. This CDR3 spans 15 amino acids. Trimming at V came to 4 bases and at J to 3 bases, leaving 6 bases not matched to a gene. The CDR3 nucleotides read TGCGCCAGCAGCCAGGGACAGGGTCTAACAGATACGCAGTATTTT. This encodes CASSQGQGLTDTQYF. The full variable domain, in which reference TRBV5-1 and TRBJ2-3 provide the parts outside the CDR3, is KAGVTQTPRYLIKTRGQQVTLSCSPISGHRSVSWYQQTPGQGLQFLFEYFSETQRNKGNFPGRFSGRQFSNSRSEMNVSTLELGDSALYLCASSQGQGLTDTQYFGPGTRLTVL.

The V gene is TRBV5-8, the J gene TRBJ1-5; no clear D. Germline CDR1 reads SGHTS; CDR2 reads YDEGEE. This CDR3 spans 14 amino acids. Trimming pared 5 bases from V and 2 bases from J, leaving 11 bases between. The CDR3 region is CASRRRVGNQPQHF. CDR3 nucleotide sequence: TGTGCCAGCAGAAGGAGGGTAGGCAATCAGCCCCAGCATTTT. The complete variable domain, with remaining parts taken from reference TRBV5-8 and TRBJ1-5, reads EAGVTQSPTHLIKTRGQQATLRCSPISGHTSVYWYQQALGLGLQFLLWYDEGEERNRGNFPPRFSGRQFPNYSSELNVNALELEDSALYLCASRRRVGNQPQHFGDGTRLSIL.

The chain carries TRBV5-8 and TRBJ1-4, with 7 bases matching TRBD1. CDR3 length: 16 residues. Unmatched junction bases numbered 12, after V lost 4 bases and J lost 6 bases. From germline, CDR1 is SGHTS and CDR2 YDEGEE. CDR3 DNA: TGTGCCAGCAGCCGAAACAGGGGAGGTAGGTATGAAAAACTGTTTTTT. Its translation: CASSRNRGGRYEKLFF.

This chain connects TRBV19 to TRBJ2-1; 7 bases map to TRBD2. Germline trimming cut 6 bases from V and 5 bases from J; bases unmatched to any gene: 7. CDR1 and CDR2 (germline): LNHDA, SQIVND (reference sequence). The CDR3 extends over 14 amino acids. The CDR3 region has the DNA TGTGCCAGTAGCCTCTGGGGGGGAAACAATGAGCAGTTCTTC. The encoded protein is CASSLWGGNNEQFF.

CDR3 in amino acids: CASSLVGEGRWGYTF. The DNA of the CDR3 is TGTGCCAGCAGCCTGGTCGGTGAGGGAAGATGGGGCTACACCTTC. The chain couples TRBV7-8 to TRBJ1-2, with D unresolved. V gave up 5 bases and J gave up 8 bases, with 21 bases separating them. The germline V gene has CDR1 SGHVS and CDR2 FQNEAQ. This CDR3 is built from 15 residues.

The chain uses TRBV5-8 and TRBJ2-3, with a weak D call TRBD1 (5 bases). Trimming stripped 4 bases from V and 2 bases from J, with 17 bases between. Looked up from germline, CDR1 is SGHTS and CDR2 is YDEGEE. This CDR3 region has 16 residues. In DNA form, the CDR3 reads TGTGCCAGCAGCCCCCCGAGACAGTCACCCACAGATACGCAGTATTTT. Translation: CASSPPRQSPTDTQYF.

CDR3 bases: TGTGCCAGCAGCTTATACCTCAAATCTCCCAGGGCCCCAGATACGCAGTATTTT. Translated: CASSLYLKSPRAPDTQYF. The chain is built from TRBV11-2 and TRBJ2-3; weak D call: TRBD1 (5 bases). Germline-derived CDR1 and CDR2 are SGHAT and FQNNGV. The CDR3 runs 18 residues. Trimming stripped 2 bases from V and 4 bases from J, with 22 bases between.

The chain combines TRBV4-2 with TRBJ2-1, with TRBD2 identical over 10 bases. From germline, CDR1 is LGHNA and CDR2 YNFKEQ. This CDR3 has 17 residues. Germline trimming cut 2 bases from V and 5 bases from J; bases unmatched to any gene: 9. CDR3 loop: CASSQLVSGGFDNEQFF. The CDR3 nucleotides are TGTGCCAGCAGCCAATTGGTTAGCGGGGGGTTCGACAATGAGCAGTTCTTC.

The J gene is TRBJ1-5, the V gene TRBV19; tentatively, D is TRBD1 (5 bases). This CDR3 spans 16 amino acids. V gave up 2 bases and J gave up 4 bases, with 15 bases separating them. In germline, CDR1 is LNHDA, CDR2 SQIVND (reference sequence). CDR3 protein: CASSILFGTVNQPQHF. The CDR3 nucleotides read TGTGCCAGTAGTATACTCTTCGGGACGGTAAATCAGCCCCAGCATTTT.

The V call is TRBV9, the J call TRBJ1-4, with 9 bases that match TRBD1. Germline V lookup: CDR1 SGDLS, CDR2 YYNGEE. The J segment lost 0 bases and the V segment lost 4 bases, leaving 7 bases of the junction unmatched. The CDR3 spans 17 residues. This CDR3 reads CASSPHGQGTTNEKLFF. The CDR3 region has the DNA TGTGCCAGCAGCCCGCATGGACAGGGGACAACTAATGAAAAACTGTTTTTT. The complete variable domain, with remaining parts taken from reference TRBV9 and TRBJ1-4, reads DSGVTQTPKHLITATGQRVTLRCSPRSGDLSVYWYQQSLDQGLQFLIQYYNGEERAKGNILERFSAQQFPDLHSELNLSSLELGDSALYFCASSPHGQGTTNEKLFFGSGTQLSVL.

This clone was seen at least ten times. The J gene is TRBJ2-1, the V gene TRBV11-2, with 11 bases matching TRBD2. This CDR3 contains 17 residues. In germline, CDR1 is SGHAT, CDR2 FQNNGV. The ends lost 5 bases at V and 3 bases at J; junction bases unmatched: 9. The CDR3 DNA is TGTGCCAGCAGCCCCAATAGCGGGAGGGCCCTCTACAATGAGCAGTTCTTC. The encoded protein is CASSPNSGRALYNEQFF.

The CDR3 reads CASRLRDSSYNEQFF. For the CDR3, the DNA is TGCGCCAGCAGACTGCGGGATAGCTCCTACAATGAGCAGTTCTTC. The chain couples TRBV5-1 to TRBJ2-1, with a weak D call TRBD2 (6 bases). This CDR3 is built from 15 residues. Trimming stripped 5 bases from V and 0 bases from J, with 12 bases between. The germline V gene has CDR1 SGHRS and CDR2 YFSETQ. Combining the CDR3 with reference TRBV5-1 and TRBJ2-1 gives the whole variable domain KAGVTQTPRYLIKTRGQQVTLSCSPISGHRSVSWYQQTPGQGLQFLFEYFSETQRNKGNFPGRFSGRQFSNSRSEMNVSTLELGDSALYLCASRLRDSSYNEQFFGPGTRLTVL.

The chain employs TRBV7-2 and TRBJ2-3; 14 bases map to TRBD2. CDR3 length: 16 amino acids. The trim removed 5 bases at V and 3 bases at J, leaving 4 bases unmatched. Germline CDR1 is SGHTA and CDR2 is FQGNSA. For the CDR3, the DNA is TGTGCCAGCAGCCTTAGACTAGCGGGAGGGACAGATACGCAGTATTTT. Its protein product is CASSLRLAGGTDTQYF.

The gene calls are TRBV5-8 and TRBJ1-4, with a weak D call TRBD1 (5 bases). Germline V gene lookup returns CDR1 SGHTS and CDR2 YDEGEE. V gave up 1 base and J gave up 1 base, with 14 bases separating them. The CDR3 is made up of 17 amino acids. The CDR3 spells CASSLLGDTGTNEKLFF. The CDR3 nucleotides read TGTGCCAGCAGCTTGTTAGGGGATACTGGAACTAATGAAAAACTGTTTTTT.

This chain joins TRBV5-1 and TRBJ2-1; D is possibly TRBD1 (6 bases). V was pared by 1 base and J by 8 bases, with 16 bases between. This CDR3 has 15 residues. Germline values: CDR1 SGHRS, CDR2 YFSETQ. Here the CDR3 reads CASSLNGQRADEQFF. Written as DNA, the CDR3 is TGCGCCAGCAGCTTGAACGGACAGAGAGCCGATGAGCAGTTCTTC.

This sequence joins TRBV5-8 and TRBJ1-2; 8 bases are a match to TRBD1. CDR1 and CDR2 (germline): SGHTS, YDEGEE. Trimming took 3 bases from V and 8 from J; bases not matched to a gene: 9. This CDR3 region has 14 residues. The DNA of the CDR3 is TGTGCCAGCAGCTCCGCGACAGGGGTCTGGGGCTACACCTTC. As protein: CASSSATGVWGYTF.

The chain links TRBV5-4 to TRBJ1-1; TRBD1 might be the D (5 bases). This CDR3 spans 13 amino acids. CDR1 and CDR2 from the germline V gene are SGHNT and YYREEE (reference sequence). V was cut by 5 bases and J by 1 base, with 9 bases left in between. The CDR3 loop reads CASRGLPNTEAFF. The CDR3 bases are TGTGCCAGCAGGGGGCTACCGAACACTGAAGCTTTCTTT. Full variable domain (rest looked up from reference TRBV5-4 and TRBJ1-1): ETGVTQSPTHLIKTRGQQVTLRCSSQSGHNTVSWYQQALGQGPQFIFQYYREEENGRGNFPPRFSGLQFPNYSSELNVNALELDDSALYLCASRGLPNTEAFFGQGTRLTVV.

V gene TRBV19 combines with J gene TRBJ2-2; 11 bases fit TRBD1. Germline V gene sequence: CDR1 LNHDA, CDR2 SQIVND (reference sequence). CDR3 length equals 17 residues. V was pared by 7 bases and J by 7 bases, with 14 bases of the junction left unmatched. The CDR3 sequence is CASTSRTGGGKNGELFF. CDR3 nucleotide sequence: TGTGCCAGTACCTCCCGGACAGGGGGCGGAAAAAACGGGGAGCTGTTTTTT.

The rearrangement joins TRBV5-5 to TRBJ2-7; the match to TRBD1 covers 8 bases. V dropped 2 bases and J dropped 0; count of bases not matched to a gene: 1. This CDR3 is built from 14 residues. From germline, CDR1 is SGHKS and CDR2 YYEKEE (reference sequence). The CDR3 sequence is CASSFTGGSYEQYF. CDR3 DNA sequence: TGTGCCAGCAGCTTCACAGGGGGCTCCTACGAGCAGTACTTC.

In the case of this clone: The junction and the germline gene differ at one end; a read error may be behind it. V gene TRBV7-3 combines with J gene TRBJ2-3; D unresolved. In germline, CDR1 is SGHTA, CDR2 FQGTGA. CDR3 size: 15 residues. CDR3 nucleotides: TGTGCCAGCAGCTTAACTGGAAGATGTGGCAGATACGCAGTATTT. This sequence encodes CASSLTGRCGRYAVF.

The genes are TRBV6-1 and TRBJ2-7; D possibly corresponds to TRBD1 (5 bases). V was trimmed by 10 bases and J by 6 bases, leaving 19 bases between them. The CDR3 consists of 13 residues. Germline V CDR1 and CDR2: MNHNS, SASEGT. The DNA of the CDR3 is TGTGCCACCAATCAGGGCGGCGTCGGCGAGCAGTACTTC. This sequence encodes CATNQGGVGEQYF.

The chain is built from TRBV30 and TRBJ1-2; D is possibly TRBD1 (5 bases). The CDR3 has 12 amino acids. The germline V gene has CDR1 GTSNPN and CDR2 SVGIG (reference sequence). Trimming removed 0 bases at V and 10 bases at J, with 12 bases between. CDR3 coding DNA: TGTGCCTGGAGTGTACGGGGACCCAACTACACCTTC. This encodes CAWSVRGPNYTF. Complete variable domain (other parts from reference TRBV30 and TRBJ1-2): SQTIHQWPATLVQPVGSPLSLECTVEGTSNPNLYWYRQAAGRGLQLLFYSVGIGQISSEVPQNLSASRPQDRQFILSSKKLLLSDSGFYLCAWSVRGPNYTFGSGTRLTVV.